The 29 T cell receptor beta chains presented below share a single source sample, sequenced in a study of blood T cell repertoires in COVID-19. Here immunoSEQ multiplex PCR was the method, and the copy in TCRdb shows in-frame clones only, minus some. The sample has 310,000 or so clones, roughly 86% seen once. The sequenced sample was peripheral blood. The receptor set was obtained from a woman between 50 and 59 years old with acute or convalescent COVID-19.

J is TRBJ2-7 and V is TRBV5-5, with no clear D. Looked up from germline, CDR1 is SGHKS and CDR2 is YYEKEE (reference sequence). V shed 0 bases and J shed 8 bases, with 18 bases lying between them. The CDR3 totals 15 residues. The CDR3 is CASSLGSTPLEKQYF. DNA of the CDR3: TGTGCCAGCAGCTTGGGCTCTACGCCACTTGAAAAGCAGTACTTC.

In the case of this clone: A junction boundary mismatches the germline segment, possibly from a read error. The chain uses TRBV5-1 and TRBJ1-3, with D hard to call. Germline-derived CDR1 and CDR2 are SGHRS and YFSETQ. The CDR3 length is 15 residues. The CDR3 here is CASSLAGSFEGTIYF. The DNA for the CDR3 is TGCGCCAGCAGTTTGGCAGGAAGTTTCGAGGGCACCATATATTTT.

This clone has just one count. The chain is built from TRBV12-3 or TRBV12-4 and TRBJ1-2; tentative D call: TRBD1 (5 bases). The CDR3 covers 12 residues. Trimming shortened V by 4 bases and J by 8 bases, and 11 bases separated the two germline ends. CDR3 in amino acids: CASSSGLGGYTF. The CDR3 DNA is TGTGCCAGCAGTTCAGGGTTAGGCGGCTACACCTTC.

This clone was seen just once. The chain combines TRBV25-1 with TRBJ1-4; 8 bases align to TRBD1. Per the germline V gene, CDR1 is MGHDK and CDR2 is SYGVNS. The CDR3 is 15 residues long. Germline trimming cut 3 bases from V and 6 bases from J; bases unmatched to any gene: 6. The CDR3 is CASSEVDRGDEKLFF. The CDR3, as DNA: TGTGCCAGCAGTGAGGTCGACAGGGGTGATGAAAAACTGTTTTTT.

This chain uses TRBV4-1 with TRBJ1-2; 9 bases match TRBD1. Germline assignment: CDR1 MGHRA and CDR2 YSYEKL. The V segment lost 2 bases and the J segment 2 bases; nucleotides outside the gene matches: 3. This CDR3 region has 15 residues. The CDR3 reads CASSQIDRGNYGYTF. The CDR3 DNA follows: TGCGCCAGCAGCCAAATTGACAGGGGGAACTATGGCTACACCTTC.

The J gene is TRBJ2-1, the V gene TRBV7-8; 10 bases are a match to TRBD2. Germline CDR1 reads SGHVS; CDR2 reads FQNEAQ. The CDR3 totals 18 residues. Unmatched junction bases numbered 10, after V lost 4 bases and J lost 1 base. The CDR3 bases are TGTGCCAGCAGCTCGACTAACCCACTAGCGGGGTCCTACAATGAGCAGTTCTTC. Protein sequence: CASSSTNPLAGSYNEQFF.

This clone was seen a single time. The chain couples TRBV29-1 to TRBJ2-7; tentatively, D is TRBD2 (6 bases). CDR1 is SQVTM, CDR2 ANQGSEA, per germline. Trimming removed 6 bases from V and 0 bases from J, with 18 bases in between. The CDR3 has 15 amino acids. DNA of the CDR3: TGCAGCGTGGGGTATGCGGGAAAGAGCTCCTACGAGCAGTACTTC. This sequence encodes CSVGYAGKSSYEQYF.

This clone has a single count. The V gene is TRBV7-2, the J gene TRBJ1-1; 8 bases are a match to TRBD1. Germline loops: CDR1 SGHTA, CDR2 FQGNSA. The CDR3 is made up of 15 amino acids. V shed 1 base and J 5 bases; nucleotides not matched to a gene: 6. The CDR3 is CASSLEPGQGTEAFF. CDR3 nucleotide sequence: TGTGCCAGCAGCTTAGAACCCGGACAGGGTACTGAAGCTTTCTTT.

The chain joins TRBV7-2 to TRBJ2-1, with D perhaps matching TRBD2 (5 bases). The V and J ends lost 0 bases and 8 bases respectively, with 17 bases between them. Germline V CDR1 and CDR2: SGHTA, FQGNSA. This CDR3 spans 16 amino acids. CDR3 residues: CASSLAGLLGFDEQFF. The CDR3 DNA reads as TGTGCCAGCAGCTTAGCCGGACTGTTAGGGTTCGATGAGCAGTTCTTC.

The chain has TRBV11-2 and TRBJ1-3; TRBD1 agrees at 7 bases. CDR3 length: 15 amino acids. In germline, CDR1 is SGHAT, CDR2 FQNNGV. V lost 5 bases and J lost 4; bases outside the gene matches: 8. In nucleotides, the CDR3 is TGTGCCAGCAGCCCCTGGACAGGATCAGGAAACACCATATATTTT. It encodes CASSPWTGSGNTIYF. Complete variable domain (other parts from reference TRBV11-2 and TRBJ1-3): EAGVAQSPRYKIIEKRQSVAFWCNPISGHATLYWYQQILGQGPKLLIQFQNNGVVDDSQLPKDRFSAERLKGVDSTLKIQPAKLEDSAVYLCASSPWTGSGNTIYFGEGSWLTVV.

This clone was found a few times. The J gene is TRBJ1-3, the V gene TRBV3-1 (or the pseudogene TRBV3-2); tentatively, D is TRBD1 (6 bases). Trimming removed 1 base at V and 3 bases at J, with 10 bases between. The germline gives CDR1 LGHDT, CDR2 YNNKEL (reference sequence). The CDR3 totals 15 residues. The CDR3 loop reads CASSQGTVGGNTIYF. The CDR3 DNA is TGTGCCAGCAGCCAAGGGACAGTGGGTGGAAACACCATATATTTT.

The J gene is TRBJ2-7, the V gene TRBV28, with D perhaps matching TRBD1 (6 bases). Germline V gives CDR1 MDHEN, CDR2 SYDVKM. Between the trimmed V and J ends, which lost 2 bases and 2 bases, there was a span of 10 bases. CDR3 size: 14 residues. The CDR3 DNA reads as TGTGCCAGCAGTTTAGTATACAGGGCCTACGAGCAGTACTTC. Protein product: CASSLVYRAYEQYF. The complete variable domain, with remaining parts taken from reference TRBV28 and TRBJ2-7, reads DVKVTQSSRYLVKRTGEKVFLECVQDMDHENMFWYRQDPGLGLRLIYFSYDVKMKEKGDIPEGYSVSREKKERFSLILESASTNQTSMYLCASSLVYRAYEQYFGPGTRLTVT.

V is TRBV24-1 and J is TRBJ2-3; 10 positions match TRBD1. This CDR3 is 15 amino acids long. The junction had 4 bases not matched to a gene; V was cut back by 7 bases and J by 1 base. From germline, CDR1 is KGHDR and CDR2 SFDVKD. The CDR3 bases are TGTGCCACCAGCGACAGGGGGCGAGGCACAGATACGCAGTATTTT. Translation: CATSDRGRGTDTQYF.

The gene calls are TRBV3-1 (or the pseudogene TRBV3-2) and TRBJ1-2, with a weak D call TRBD1 (5 bases). This CDR3 comprises 15 residues. Germline CDR1 is LGHDT and CDR2 is YNNKEL (reference sequence). The V end lost 0 bases, the J end lost 5 bases, and 13 bases lay between the germline ends. CDR3 sequence (DNA): TGTGCCAGCAGCCAAGATCCGTCAGGGTGGTATGGCTACACCTTC. Encoded protein: CASSQDPSGWYGYTF.

A few counts support this clone. The J gene is TRBJ2-5, the V gene TRBV7-2; tentatively, D is TRBD2 (5 bases). The CDR3 is 14 amino acids. V was cut by 2 bases and J by 1 base, with 8 bases left in between. Germline V CDR1 and CDR2: SGHTA, FQGNSA. The CDR3 region has the DNA TGTGCCAGCAGCTTATCGAGGGTCCAAGAGACCCAGTACTTC. Amino acid sequence: CASSLSRVQETQYF.

This clone was picked up one time. The CDR3 protein is CASSPGGYNSPLHF. The DNA for the CDR3 is TGTGCCAGCAGCCCCGGGGGGTATAATTCACCCCTCCACTTT. The chain combines TRBV7-3 with TRBJ1-6; perhaps TRBD1 as D (5 bases). CDR1 SGHTA and CDR2 FQGTGA come from the germline V gene. CDR3 size: 14 residues. Trimming left V 5 bases short and J 4 bases short, with 9 bases between.

This chain connects TRBV4-3 to TRBJ1-6; possible D gene TRBD1, 5 bases. The germline V and J ends were trimmed by 3 bases and 5 bases, with 11 bases remaining between them. Looked up from germline, CDR1 is LGHNA and CDR2 is YSLEER. CDR3 length: 15 amino acids. CDR3 residues: CASSQLTANNSPLHF. The CDR3 region has the DNA TGCGCCAGCAGCCAGTTGACAGCAAATAATTCACCCCTCCACTTT.

V gene TRBV28 combines with J gene TRBJ1-5; the match to TRBD1 covers 9 bases. Germline V gene sequence: CDR1 MDHEN, CDR2 SYDVKM. V dropped 8 bases and J dropped 4; count of bases not matched to a gene: 9. This CDR3 is 15 amino acids long. The CDR3 spells CASARLGQGNQPQHF. The CDR3 coding sequence is TGTGCCAGCGCCCGGCTGGGACAGGGTAATCAGCCCCAGCATTTT.

The CDR3 sequence is CASRPGQTNYGYTF. The CDR3 DNA reads as TGTGCCAGCAGGCCGGGACAGACAAACTATGGCTACACCTTC. V and J are TRBV27 and TRBJ1-2; TRBD1 agrees at 7 bases. This CDR3 has 14 amino acids. The V gene's germline CDR1 is MNHEY and CDR2 SMNVEV (reference sequence). With V trimmed by 6 bases and J by 2 bases, 6 bases remained unmatched.

The V and J genes are TRBV28 and TRBJ1-2; tentatively, D is TRBD1 (6 bases). With 6 bases removed from V and 3 bases from J, the gap between germline ends came to 17 bases. There are 15 residues in the CDR3. Per the germline V gene, CDR1 is MDHEN and CDR2 is SYDVKM. The CDR3 region is CASSHPQGRDYGYTF. CDR3 nucleotide sequence: TGTGCCAGCAGCCACCCACAGGGCCGAGACTATGGCTACACCTTC.

This chain connects TRBV12-3 or TRBV12-4 to TRBJ1-1; unclear D gene. The CDR3 sequence is 13 residues long. The V end was cut by 2 bases, the J end by 3 bases, with 7 bases between. CDR3 DNA: TGTGCCAGCAGTTTAATGGTAGACACTGAAGCTTTCTTT. Protein sequence: CASSLMVDTEAFF.

The chain links TRBV4-3 to TRBJ1-1; D not certain. Germline assignment: CDR1 LGHNA and CDR2 YSLEER. The CDR3 is 14 amino acids. V was cut by 4 bases and J by 4 bases, with 13 bases left in between. The CDR3 coding sequence is TGCGCCAGCAGCCCTCGTCAGTTGATCACTGAAGCTTTCTTT. It codes for CASSPRQLITEAFF.

This clone came up many times. The chain has TRBV28 and TRBJ1-1, with TRBD1 matching 7 bases. The CDR3 is 14 amino acids. Germline CDR1 is MDHEN and CDR2 is SYDVKM. Germline trimming cut 6 bases from V and 4 bases from J; bases unmatched to any gene: 8. The CDR3 DNA reads as TGTGCCAGCAGAGCAGGACAGGTGAGCACTGAAGCTTTCTTT. It specifies CASRAGQVSTEAFF.

The genes are TRBV15 and TRBJ2-5, with a possible D match to TRBD1 (5 bases). V lost 0 bases and J 7 bases, leaving 18 bases between the germline ends. Germline V CDR1 and CDR2: LNHNV, YYDKDF (reference sequence). The CDR3 has 16 residues. The CDR3 is CATSRDQVPGSPTQYF. CDR3 in DNA: TGTGCCACCAGCAGAGATCAGGTTCCAGGGTCCCCGACCCAGTACTTC.

This sequence joins TRBV7-3 and TRBJ1-5, with 8 bases lining up with TRBD1. This CDR3 spans 14 amino acids. Unmatched junction bases numbered 5, after V lost 4 bases and J lost 6 bases. Germline CDR1 and CDR2: SGHTA and FQGTGA. CDR3: CASSSRQGFQPQHF. The CDR3 nucleotides read TGTGCCAGCAGCTCGCGACAGGGGTTTCAGCCCCAGCATTTT.

This rearrangement joins TRBV12-3 or TRBV12-4 to TRBJ1-2; D not resolved. Between the trimmed V and J ends, which lost 3 bases and 7 bases, there was a span of 12 bases. This CDR3 is built from 13 residues. CDR3 protein: CASSFLPGVGYTF. CDR3 in DNA: TGTGCCAGCAGTTTCCTGCCCGGGGTTGGCTACACCTTC.

The J gene is TRBJ1-2, the V gene TRBV7-3; D is possibly TRBD1 (6 bases). The CDR3 sequence is 16 residues long. V was clipped by 1 base and J by 4 bases, with 16 bases between them. The V gene's germline CDR1 is SGHTA and CDR2 FQGTGA. The CDR3 spells CASSLIYPGDFYGYTF. In nucleotides, the CDR3 is TGTGCCAGCAGCTTAATTTATCCAGGGGATTTCTATGGCTACACCTTC. The variable domain in full, completed from reference TRBV7-3 and TRBJ1-2, reads GAGVSQTPSNKVTEKGKYVELRCDPISGHTALYWYRQSLGQGPEFLIYFQGTGAADDSGLPNDRFFAVRPEGSVSTLKIQRTERGDSAVYLCASSLIYPGDFYGYTFGSGTRLTVV.

The chain is built from TRBV10-3 and TRBJ2-7; 8 nucleotides align to TRBD2. The V segment lost 11 bases and the J segment 0 bases; nucleotides outside the gene matches: 12. From germline, CDR1 is ENHRY and CDR2 SYGVKD. The length of the CDR3 is 15 residues. Written as DNA, the CDR3 is TGTGCCCGGGGGGGGGTTGGACCGAGCTCCTACGAGCAGTACTTC. It encodes CARGGVGPSSYEQYF.

The V and J genes are TRBV6-5 and TRBJ1-6; no definite D call. The V end was cut by 6 bases, the J end by 0 bases, with 6 bases between. The germline V gene encodes CDR1 MNHEY and CDR2 SVGAGI. The CDR3 extends over 14 amino acids. CDR3 residues: CASRGLSYNSPLHF. CDR3 DNA: TGTGCCAGCAGAGGACTCTCCTATAATTCACCCCTCCACTTT.